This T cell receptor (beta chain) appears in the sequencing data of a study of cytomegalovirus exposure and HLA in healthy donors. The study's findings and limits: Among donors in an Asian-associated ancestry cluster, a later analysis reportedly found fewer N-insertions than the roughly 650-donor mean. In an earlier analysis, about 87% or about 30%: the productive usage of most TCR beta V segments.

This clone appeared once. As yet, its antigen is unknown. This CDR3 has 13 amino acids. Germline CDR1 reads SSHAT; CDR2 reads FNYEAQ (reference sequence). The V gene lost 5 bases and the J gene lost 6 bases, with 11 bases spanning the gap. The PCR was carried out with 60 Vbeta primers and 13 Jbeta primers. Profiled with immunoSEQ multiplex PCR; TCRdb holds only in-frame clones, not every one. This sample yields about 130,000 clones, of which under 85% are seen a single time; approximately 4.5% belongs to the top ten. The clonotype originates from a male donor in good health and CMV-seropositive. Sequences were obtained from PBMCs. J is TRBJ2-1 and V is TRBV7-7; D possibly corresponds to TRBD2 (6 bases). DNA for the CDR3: TGTGCCAGCAGCCCCCTGGGGGGCAATGAGCAGTTCTTC. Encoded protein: CASSPLGGNEQFF.